Below, 7 T cell receptor beta chains from the same sample are listed, as sequenced in a study of T cells after yellow fever vaccination. MiXCR, applied by TCRdb to the 5' RACE reads, yields one record per CDR3 protein. The sample lists under 300,000 distinct CDR3 sequences; 6.9% were seen once. The sequenced sample was CD4+ T cells sorted from PBMCs, obtained 15 days after the yellow fever booster vaccination. These receptors originate from a man between 25 and 39 years old who received the YFV17D yellow fever vaccine.

This clonotype was seen a few times. The CDR3 region has the DNA TGTGCCATCAGCCCCCGGGGGGGACTAGCGCTTGACTACGAGCAGTACTTC. The encoded protein is CAISPRGGLALDYEQYF. V and J are TRBV10-3 and TRBJ2-7, with 10 bases lining up with TRBD2. This CDR3 is 17 amino acids long. V shed 6 bases, J shed 3 bases, and the junction held 14 bases outside the gene matches. In germline, CDR1 is ENHRY, CDR2 SYGVKD.

This clonotype has only a few counts. The V and J genes are TRBV7-9 and TRBJ1-3; D call uncertain. Trimming removed 1 base at V and 3 bases at J, with 16 bases between. CDR3 length: 17 amino acids. CDR1 and CDR2 (germline): SEHNR, FQNEAQ (reference sequence). This CDR3 is CASSLGEGFSLGNTIYF. The DNA for the CDR3 is TGTGCCAGCAGCTTAGGAGAGGGATTTTCTCTTGGAAACACCATATATTTT.

This clonotype was counted ten times or more. The chain employs TRBV12-3 or TRBV12-4 and TRBJ2-4; TRBD1 aligns across 7 bases. The V and J ends lost 4 bases and 3 bases, in that order; junction bases with no gene match: 3. This CDR3 has 14 amino acids. CDR3 in amino acids: CASSSTGSKNIQYF. CDR3 DNA: TGTGCCAGCAGTTCGACAGGGAGCAAAAACATTCAGTACTTC.

The J gene is TRBJ1-1, the V gene TRBV30, with D possibly matching TRBD1 (6 bases). The germline V gene encodes CDR1 GTSNPN and CDR2 SVGIG (reference sequence). The CDR3 length is 15 residues. V dropped 2 bases and J dropped 4 bases, with 17 bases sitting between them. The CDR3 nucleotides are TGTGCCTGGAGTACGACCGGGGGCCGCGTCACTGAAGCTTTCTTT. Translating it yields CAWSTTGGRVTEAFF.

V and J are TRBV14 and TRBJ2-1, with 10 bases aligning to TRBD2. This CDR3 contains 20 residues. The V gene's germline CDR1 is SGHDN and CDR2 FVKESK. The V and J ends lost 4 bases and 0 bases, in that order; junction bases with no gene match: 15. The CDR3 DNA is TGTGCCAGCAGCCTACCAGCGGGAGGGCCCACACCGAGCTCCTACAATGAGCAGTTCTTC. It specifies CASSLPAGGPTPSSYNEQFF.

The chain recombines TRBV6-2 or TRBV6-3 with TRBJ2-2, with unresolved D. Trimming removed 7 bases at V and 0 bases at J, with 12 bases between. The CDR3 consists of 15 residues. Germline V gives CDR1 MNHEY, CDR2 SVGEGT. DNA for the CDR3: TGTGCCAGCATTCAGGATCGTGCGAACACCGGGGAGCTGTTTTTT. The encoded protein is CASIQDRANTGELFF.

This clonotype was found a few times. The chain has TRBV20-1 and TRBJ1-1; D possibly corresponds to TRBD1 (5 bases). The V gene's germline CDR1 is DFQATT and CDR2 SNEGSKA (reference sequence). The germline V and J ends were trimmed by 6 bases and 4 bases, with 9 bases remaining between them. CDR3 length equals 11 residues. The DNA for the CDR3 is TGCAGTGCCTCGGGGGGCACTGAAGCTTTCTTT. Its translation: CSASGGTEAFF.